Listed here are 13 T cell receptor beta chains from one sample, sequenced in a study of blood T cells in healthy people across ages. Primed by a sample-barcoded 5' primer and a J-beta primer mix, a second PCR proceeded for about 6 to 12 cycles. Via MiXCR, TCRdb re-called the 5' RACE reads, giving one row per CDR3 protein. The sample lists approximately 940,000 distinct CDR3 sequences; around 49% were seen once. Sequencing was carried out using blood. Every receptor here comes from a man aged 25-45 years in good health.

This clonotype was seen a few times. This chain connects TRBV4-1 to TRBJ2-1; a weak D match, TRBD1 (5 bases). The V and J ends lost 8 bases and 10 bases respectively, with 18 bases between them. Germline CDR1 and CDR2: MGHRA and YSYEKL. This CDR3 has 13 residues. The CDR3 spells CASQDVERGEQFF. The CDR3 DNA reads TGCGCCAGCCAAGATGTAGAAAGGGGAGAGCAGTTCTTC.

This rearrangement joins TRBV6-2 or TRBV6-3 to TRBJ2-1; D may be TRBD1 (6 bases). V was pared by 10 bases and J by 13 bases, with 26 bases between. Germline CDR1 MNHEY, CDR2 SVGEGT. This CDR3 is built from 14 residues. The CDR3 DNA sequence: TGTGCCACAAAAGGGGGTTCCACCCTTCAAGGACAGTTCTTC. Amino acid sequence: CATKGGSTLQGQFF.

This clonotype was detected many times. The genes are TRBV4-3 and TRBJ2-7, with TRBD1 identical over 8 bases. The CDR3 length is 17 residues. CDR1 is LGHNA and CDR2 is YSLEER in the germline V gene. With V trimmed by 0 bases and J by 3 bases, 10 bases remained unmatched. DNA for the CDR3: TGCGCCAGCAGCCAAGATTGGGGACAGGACAATTACTACGAGCAGTACTTC. Amino acid sequence: CASSQDWGQDNYYEQYF.

This rearrangement joins TRBV10-2 to TRBJ1-5; possibly TRBD1 for D (5 bases). Germline CDR1 and CDR2: WSHSY and SAAADI. The CDR3 totals 15 residues. V lost 0 bases to trimming and J lost 4 bases, with 10 bases between them. The DNA for the CDR3 is TGCGCCAGCAGTGAGTCGGGGCACCGGAATCAGCCCCAGCATTTT. Encoded protein: CASSESGHRNQPQHF.

In this sample, this clonotype turned up a few times. The chain links TRBV20-1 to TRBJ2-5; a weak D match, TRBD1 (6 bases). Near its end, the DNA agrees better with TRBJ2-7, so the J call may be wrong. This CDR3 has 11 residues. Germline V gene sequence: CDR1 DFQATT, CDR2 SNEGSKA (reference sequence). The CDR3 loop is CSAYGQYEQYF. DNA of the CDR3: TGCAGTGCTTATGGACAGTACGAGCAGTACTTC.

The chain uses TRBV7-2 and TRBJ2-3, with D unclear. The CDR3 length is 14 residues. The V end was cut by 5 bases, the J end by 0 bases, with 9 bases between. The germline gives CDR1 SGHTA, CDR2 FQGNSA. CDR3 coding DNA: TGTGCCAGCAGCCGAGGACCAAGCACAGATACGCAGTATTTT. It specifies CASSRGPSTDTQYF.

V gene TRBV5-1 combines with J gene TRBJ2-2; D gene ambiguous. The V gene lost 4 bases and the J gene lost 2 bases, with 15 bases spanning the gap. This CDR3 is 16 amino acids long. Germline V CDR1 and CDR2: SGHRS, YFSETQ. The CDR3 region has the DNA TGCGCCAGCAGCGACGATACCGGGCTTAACACCGGGGAGCTGTTTTTT. Encoded protein: CASSDDTGLNTGELFF.

This clonotype has more than one count but fewer than ten. V usage is TRBV14 and J usage is TRBJ1-1; D ambiguous. V lost 1 base to trimming and J lost 1 base, with 13 bases between them. Germline V CDR1 and CDR2: SGHDN, FVKESK. This CDR3 has 16 amino acids. The CDR3 DNA follows: TGTGCCAGCAGCCAAGCCGGGCGAAACAGGAACACTGAAGCTTTCTTT. Translated: CASSQAGRNRNTEAFF.

This clonotype was picked up many times. The chain links TRBV29-1 to TRBJ2-1; the D is unclear. CDR3 size: 16 residues. Germline CDR1 and CDR2: SQVTM and ANQGSEA. V dropped 1 base and J dropped 0 bases, with 13 bases sitting between them. The CDR3 loop reads CSVEGFVRSSYNEQFF. Written as DNA, the CDR3 is TGCAGCGTTGAAGGGTTCGTCCGGAGCTCCTACAATGAGCAGTTCTTC.

For the CDR3, the DNA is TGTGCCAGCAGCTCCGCCTTGGGACAGGGAAGTTACGAGCAGTACTTC. Translation: CASSSALGQGSYEQYF. This chain links TRBV28 with TRBJ2-7, with 9 positions matching TRBD1. V gave up 6 bases and J gave up 4 bases; unmatched junction bases: 13. CDR1 and CDR2 (germline): MDHEN, SYDVKM. The CDR3 runs to 16 residues.

V and J are TRBV6-5 and TRBJ1-1; TRBD1 might be the D (5 bases). Germline loops: CDR1 MNHEY, CDR2 SVGAGI. V was cut by 0 bases and J by 1 base, with 9 bases left in between. This CDR3 has 15 residues. CDR3 residues: CASSYSGGPNTEAFF. CDR3 nucleotide sequence: TGTGCCAGCAGTTACTCGGGGGGACCGAACACTGAAGCTTTCTTT.

In this sample, this clonotype turned up a few times. V is TRBV7-2 and J is TRBJ2-5, with D perhaps matching TRBD2 (5 bases). V was trimmed by 4 bases and J by 7 bases, leaving 16 bases between them. The CDR3 consists of 14 residues. CDR1 SGHTA and CDR2 FQGNSA come from the germline V gene. The CDR3 bases are TGTGCCAGCAGCTCCACGGACTTATATGGGACCCAGTACTTC. Encoded protein: CASSSTDLYGTQYF. The full variable domain, its missing parts supplied by reference TRBV7-2 and TRBJ2-5, is GAGVSQSPSNKVTEKGKDVELRCDPISGHTALYWYRQSLGQGLEFLIYFQGNSAPDKSGLPSDRFSAERTGGSVSTLTIQRTQQEDSAVYLCASSSTDLYGTQYFGPGTRLLVL.

J is TRBJ2-2 and V is TRBV9; D gene ambiguous. Germline-derived CDR1 and CDR2 are SGDLS and YYNGEE. The CDR3 is made up of 14 amino acids. Trimming left V 0 bases short and J 1 base short, with 4 bases between. The CDR3 loop is CASSVVGNTGELFF. In nucleotides, the CDR3 is TGTGCCAGCAGCGTAGTTGGGAACACCGGGGAGCTGTTTTTT.